What follows are 13 T cell receptor beta chains derived from one specimen sequenced in a study of CD8+ T cells in alopecia areata. In each case, RNA was isolated and then reverse transcribed into cDNA as the sequencing template. The table came from immunoSEQ multiplex PCR; TCRdb's copy has only in-frame clones and leaves some out. The sample lists fewer than 250,000 clones; 60% were seen once. Treatment in this sample: oral pan-JAK inhibitor, 5-10 mg twice daily. This sample comprised CD4+ T cells sorted from blood, obtained at week 24, from a patient treated with tofacitinib. Receptor source: a human donor with alopecia areata.

Concerning this clone: At one end, the junction sequence differs from germline, possibly due to a read error. The chain uses TRBV29-1 and TRBJ2-3; tentative D call: TRBD1 (7 bases). The CDR3 runs 16 residues. In germline, CDR1 is SQVTM, CDR2 ANQGSEA. The CDR3 spells CSAEPPRGGGAYTQYF. CDR3 nucleotide sequence: TGCAGCGCTGAACCCCCACGTGGAGGGGGCGCCTATACGCAGTATTTT.

V usage is TRBV30 and J usage is TRBJ1-1; no definite D call. This CDR3 is built from 13 residues. In germline, CDR1 is GTSNPN, CDR2 SVGIG (reference sequence). V lost 2 bases and J 1 base, leaving 8 bases between the germline ends. CDR3 nucleotide sequence: TGTGCCTGGAGTCCACTGAAGAACACTGAAGCTTTCTTT. Protein product: CAWSPLKNTEAFF. The full variable domain, completed using reference TRBV30 and TRBJ1-1, is SQTIHQWPATLVQPVGSPLSLECTVEGTSNPNLYWYRQAAGRGLQLLFYSVGIGQISSEVPQNLSASRPQDRQFILSSKKLLLSDSGFYLCAWSPLKNTEAFFGQGTRLTVV.

This clone was seen more than once but under ten times. The chain employs TRBV9 and TRBJ2-3; no clear D gene. CDR1 is SGDLS, CDR2 YYNGEE, per germline. V was cut by 1 base and J by 3 bases, with 12 bases left in between. This CDR3 has 15 amino acids. CDR3 DNA sequence: TGTGCCAGCAGCGTAAAGACGATAGGGACAGATACGCAGTATTTT. Translating gives CASSVKTIGTDTQYF.

This chain joins TRBV30 and TRBJ1-6; possibly TRBD1 for D (6 bases). The CDR3 runs 14 residues. Germline CDR1 reads GTSNPN; CDR2 reads SVGIG (reference sequence). Trimming left V 2 bases short and J 7 bases short, with 12 bases between. The CDR3 nucleotides are TGTGCCTGGAGTAGCAGGGGTGGCAATTCACCCCTCCACTTT. Amino acid sequence: CAWSSRGGNSPLHF. Full variable domain (missing parts from reference TRBV30 and TRBJ1-6): SQTIHQWPATLVQPVGSPLSLECTVEGTSNPNLYWYRQAAGRGLQLLFYSVGIGQISSEVPQNLSASRPQDRQFILSSKKLLLSDSGFYLCAWSSRGGNSPLHFGNGTRLTVT.

This clone appeared a single time. The chain uses TRBV6-5 and TRBJ1-4, with D uncertain. Per the germline V gene, CDR1 is MNHEY and CDR2 is SVGAGI. CDR3 length equals 14 residues. The V and J ends lost 8 bases and 5 bases respectively, with 15 bases between them. CDR3 sequence reads: CASSTRSVNEKLFF. CDR3 nucleotides: TGTGCCAGCTCCACGAGGAGTGTCAATGAAAAACTGTTTTTT.

This clone was seen a few times. J is TRBJ2-3 and V is TRBV2; D tentatively reads TRBD1 or TRBD2 (5 bases each). The CDR3 is 14 residues long. The germline CDR1 and CDR2 sequences are SNHLY and FYNNEI. Trimming pared 4 bases from V and 2 bases from J, leaving 10 bases between. The CDR3 sequence is CASSVAGTTDTQYF. The CDR3 DNA follows: TGTGCCAGCAGTGTGGCAGGGACCACAGATACGCAGTATTTT.

The V gene is TRBV6-5, the J gene TRBJ1-1; TRBD1 matches at 7 bases. Trimming at V came to 8 bases and at J to 1 base, leaving 4 bases not matched to a gene. This CDR3 comprises 13 residues. From germline, CDR1 is MNHEY and CDR2 SVGAGI. CDR3 sequence: CASLGTENTEAFF. The CDR3 nucleotides read TGTGCCAGCCTAGGGACAGAGAACACTGAAGCTTTCTTT.

The chain couples TRBV30 to TRBJ2-3; tentatively, D is TRBD2 (5 bases). V lost 3 bases and J lost 6, with 10 bases in between. From germline, CDR1 is GTSNPN and CDR2 SVGIG (reference sequence). This CDR3 spans 12 amino acids. The CDR3: CAWSGLSDTQYF. The DNA of the CDR3 is TGTGCCTGGAGCGGACTGAGCGATACGCAGTATTTT. Using reference TRBV30 and TRBJ2-3 for the parts outside the CDR3, the full variable domain is SQTIHQWPATLVQPVGSPLSLECTVEGTSNPNLYWYRQAAGRGLQLLFYSVGIGQISSEVPQNLSASRPQDRQFILSSKKLLLSDSGFYLCAWSGLSDTQYFGPGTRLTVL.

This chain uses TRBV9 with TRBJ1-6; 10 nucleotides match TRBD1. CDR1 is SGDLS and CDR2 is YYNGEE in the germline V gene. V lost 0 bases and J lost 13; bases outside the gene matches: 4. The CDR3 is made up of 14 amino acids. DNA for the CDR3: TGTGCCAGCAGCGTAGGGACAGGGGGTTTCCCCCTCCACTTT. Its protein is CASSVGTGGFPLHF. The whole variable domain, remainder taken from reference TRBV9 and TRBJ1-6, is DSGVTQTPKHLITATGQRVTLRCSPRSGDLSVYWYQQSLDQGLQFLIQYYNGEERAKGNILERFSAQQFPDLHSELNLSSLELGDSALYFCASSVGTGGFPLHFGNGTRLTVT.

This clone appeared a few times. This specimen includes other DNA sequences encoding the same CDR3. The V call is TRBV29-1, the J call TRBJ1-2; D is possibly TRBD1 (5 bases). The germline gives CDR1 SQVTM, CDR2 ANQGSEA. CDR3 length: 11 residues. The germline V and J ends were trimmed by 4 bases and 3 bases, with 6 bases remaining between them. The CDR3 sequence: CSVVGDYGYTF. CDR3 DNA sequence: TGCAGCGTTGTGGGGGACTATGGCTACACCTTC.

This chain joins TRBV2 and TRBJ2-7; TRBD2 might be the D (6 bases). With 6 bases removed from V and 1 base from J, the gap between germline ends came to 16 bases. The germline CDR1 and CDR2 sequences are SNHLY and FYNNEI. The CDR3 consists of 15 residues. CDR3 protein: CASRGTVRTSYEQYF. The CDR3 region has the DNA TGTGCCAGCAGGGGGACTGTGAGAACTTCCTACGAGCAGTACTTC.

This clone has a handful of counts. The V call is TRBV19, the J call TRBJ1-1, with 7 bases aligning to TRBD1. CDR1 and CDR2 from the germline V gene are LNHDA and SQIVND (reference sequence). This CDR3 has 16 residues. The V segment lost 1 base and the J segment 0 bases; nucleotides outside the gene matches: 5. The CDR3 loop is CASSIGDSGLNTEAFF. For the CDR3, the DNA is TGTGCCAGTAGTATAGGGGACAGCGGATTGAACACTGAAGCTTTCTTT.

V and J are TRBV21-1 and TRBJ2-6. TRBV21-1 has pseudogene status. The CDR3 loop spans 11 amino acids. CDR3: CASSPANVLTF. The DNA for the CDR3 is TGTGCCAGCAGCCCCGCCAACGTCCTGACTTTC.